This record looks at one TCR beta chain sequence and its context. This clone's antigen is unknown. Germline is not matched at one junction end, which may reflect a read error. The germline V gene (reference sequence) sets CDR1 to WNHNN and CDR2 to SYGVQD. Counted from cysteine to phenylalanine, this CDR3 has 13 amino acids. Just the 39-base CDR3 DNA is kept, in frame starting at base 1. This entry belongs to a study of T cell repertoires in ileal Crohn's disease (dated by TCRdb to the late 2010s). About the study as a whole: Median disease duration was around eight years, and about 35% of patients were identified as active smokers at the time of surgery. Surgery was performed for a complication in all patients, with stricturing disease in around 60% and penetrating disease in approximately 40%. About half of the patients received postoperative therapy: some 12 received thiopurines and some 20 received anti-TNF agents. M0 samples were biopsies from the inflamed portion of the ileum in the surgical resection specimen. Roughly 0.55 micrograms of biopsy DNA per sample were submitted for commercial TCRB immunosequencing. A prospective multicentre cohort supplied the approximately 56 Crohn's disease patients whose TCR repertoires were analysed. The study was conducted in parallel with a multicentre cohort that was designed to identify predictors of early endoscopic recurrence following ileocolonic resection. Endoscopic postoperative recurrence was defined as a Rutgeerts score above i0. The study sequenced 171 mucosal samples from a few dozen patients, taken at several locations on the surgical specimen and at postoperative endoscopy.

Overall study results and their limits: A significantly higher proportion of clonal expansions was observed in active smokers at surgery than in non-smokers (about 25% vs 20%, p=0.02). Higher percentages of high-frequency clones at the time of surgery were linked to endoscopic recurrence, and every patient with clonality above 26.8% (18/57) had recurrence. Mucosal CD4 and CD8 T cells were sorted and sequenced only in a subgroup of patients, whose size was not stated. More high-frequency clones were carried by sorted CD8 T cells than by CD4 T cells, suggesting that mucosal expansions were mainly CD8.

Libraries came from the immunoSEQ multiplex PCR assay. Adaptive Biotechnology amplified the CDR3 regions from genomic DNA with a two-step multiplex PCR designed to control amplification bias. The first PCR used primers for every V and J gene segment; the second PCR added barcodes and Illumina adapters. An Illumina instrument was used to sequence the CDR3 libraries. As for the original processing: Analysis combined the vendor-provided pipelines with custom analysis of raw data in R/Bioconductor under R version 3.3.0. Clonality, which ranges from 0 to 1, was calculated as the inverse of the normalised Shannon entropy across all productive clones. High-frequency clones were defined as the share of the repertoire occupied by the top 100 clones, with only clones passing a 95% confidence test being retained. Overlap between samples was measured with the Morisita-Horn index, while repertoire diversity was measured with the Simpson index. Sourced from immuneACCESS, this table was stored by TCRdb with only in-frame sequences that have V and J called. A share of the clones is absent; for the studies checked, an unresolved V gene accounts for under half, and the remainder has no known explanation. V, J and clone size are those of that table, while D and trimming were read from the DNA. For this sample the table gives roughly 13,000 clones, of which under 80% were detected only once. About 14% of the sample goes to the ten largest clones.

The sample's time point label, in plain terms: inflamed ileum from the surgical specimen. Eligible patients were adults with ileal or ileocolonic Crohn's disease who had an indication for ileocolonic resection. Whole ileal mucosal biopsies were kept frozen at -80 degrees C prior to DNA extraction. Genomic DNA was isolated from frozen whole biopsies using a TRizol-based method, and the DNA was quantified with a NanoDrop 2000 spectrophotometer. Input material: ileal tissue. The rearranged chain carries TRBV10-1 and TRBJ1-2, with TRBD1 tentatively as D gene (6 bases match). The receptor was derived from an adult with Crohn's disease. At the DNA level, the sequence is TGCGCCAGTAGTGATAAGGAGGACAGCTTCCTCACCTTC. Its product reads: CASSDKEDSFLTF.